This T cell receptor beta chain appears in the sequencing data of a study of shared clonotypes between healthy human individuals. CDR1 is KGHSH, CDR2 LQKENI, per germline. With 3 bases removed from V and 3 bases from J, the gap between germline ends came to 11 bases. This CDR3 spans 14 amino acids. Deep-level running was used for the assay. Sequencing used immunoSEQ multiplex PCR; TCRdb keeps in-frame clones, though not all of them. The sample includes about 480,000 clones, around 79% of them seen just once. Genomic DNA came from around 100 million PBMCs in unsorted samples. The V gene is TRBV18, the J gene TRBJ1-1, with D possibly matching TRBD1 (6 bases). This TCR was sampled from a middle-aged woman in good health. Some clones in this sample may be carry-over from other donors' samples. The sample consisted of PBMCs. This CDR3 is CASSPTGQDTEAFF. DNA for the CDR3: TGTGCCAGCTCACCGACAGGTCAGGACACTGAAGCTTTCTTT.